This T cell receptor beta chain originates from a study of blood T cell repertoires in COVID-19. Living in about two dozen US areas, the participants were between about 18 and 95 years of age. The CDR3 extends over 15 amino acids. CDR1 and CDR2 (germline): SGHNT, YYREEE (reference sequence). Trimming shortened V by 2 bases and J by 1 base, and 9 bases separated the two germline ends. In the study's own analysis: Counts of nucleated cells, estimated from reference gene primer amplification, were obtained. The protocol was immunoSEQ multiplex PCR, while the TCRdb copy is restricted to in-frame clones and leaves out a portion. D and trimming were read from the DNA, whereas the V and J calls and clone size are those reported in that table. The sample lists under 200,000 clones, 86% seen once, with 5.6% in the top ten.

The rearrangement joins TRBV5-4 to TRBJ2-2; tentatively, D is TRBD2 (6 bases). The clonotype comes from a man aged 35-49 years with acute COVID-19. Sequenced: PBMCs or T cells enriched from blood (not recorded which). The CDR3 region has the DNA TGTGCCAGCAGCTTCAGGCGGGAGAACACCGGGGAGCTGTTTTTT. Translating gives CASSFRRENTGELFF.